The TCR beta chain described here comes from a study of human T cells and chemical hapten exposure. The CDR3 is 13 residues long. Trimming pared 6 bases from V and 8 bases from J, leaving 16 bases between. The authors' processing: Sequenced samples showed a median of around 93,000 TCRs each, with counts running from around 20,000 to 690,000. TCRdb redid the calling of the 5' RACE reads with MiXCR, one entry per CDR3 protein. The V and J calls reflect TCRdb's pipeline rather than the authors' work. The sample holds 110,000 or so distinct CDR3 sequences, approximately 20% seen once. This clonotype turned up a few times. Someone pulled total RNA out of unfractionated whole blood.

The TCR comes from a human donor in good health. This chain links TRBV12-3 or TRBV12-4 with TRBJ1-2, with no clear D. For the CDR3, the DNA is TGTGCCAGCAGCCCCCAGACTCTAGGCGGCTACACCTTC. Its protein is CASSPQTLGGYTF.